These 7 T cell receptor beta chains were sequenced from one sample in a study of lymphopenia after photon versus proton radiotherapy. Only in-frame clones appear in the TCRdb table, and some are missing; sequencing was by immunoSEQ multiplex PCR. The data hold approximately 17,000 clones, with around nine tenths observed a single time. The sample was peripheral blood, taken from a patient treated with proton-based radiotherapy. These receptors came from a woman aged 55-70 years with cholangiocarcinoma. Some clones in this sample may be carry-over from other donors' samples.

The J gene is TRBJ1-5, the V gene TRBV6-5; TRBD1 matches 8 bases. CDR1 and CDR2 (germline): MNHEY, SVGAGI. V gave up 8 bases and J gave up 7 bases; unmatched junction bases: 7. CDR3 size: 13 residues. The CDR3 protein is CASRRQGNQPQHF. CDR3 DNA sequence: TGTGCCAGCCGGCGACAGGGGAACCAGCCCCAGCATTTT.

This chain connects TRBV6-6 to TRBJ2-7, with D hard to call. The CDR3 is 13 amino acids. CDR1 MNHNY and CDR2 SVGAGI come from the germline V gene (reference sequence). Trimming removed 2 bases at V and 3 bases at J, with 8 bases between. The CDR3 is CASSYHKFYEQYF. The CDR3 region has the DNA TGTGCCAGCAGTTACCACAAATTCTACGAGCAGTACTTC.

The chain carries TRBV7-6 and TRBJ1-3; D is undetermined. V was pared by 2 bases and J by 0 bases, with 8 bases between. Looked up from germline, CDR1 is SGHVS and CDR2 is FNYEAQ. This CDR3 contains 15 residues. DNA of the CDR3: TGTGCCAGCAGCTTACGCCTCAGCTCTGGAAACACCATATATTTT. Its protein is CASSLRLSSGNTIYF. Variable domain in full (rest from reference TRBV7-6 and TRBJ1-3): GAGVSQSPRYKVTKRGQDVALRCDPISGHVSLYWYRQALGQGPEFLTYFNYEAQQDKSGLPNDRFSAERPEGSISTLTIQRTEQRDSAMYRCASSLRLSSGNTIYFGEGSWLTVV.

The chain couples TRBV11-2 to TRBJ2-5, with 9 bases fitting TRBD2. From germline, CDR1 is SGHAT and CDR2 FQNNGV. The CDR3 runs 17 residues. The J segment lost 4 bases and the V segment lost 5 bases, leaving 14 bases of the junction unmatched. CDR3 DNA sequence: TGTGCCAGCAGCCTCTCAGGGGGTCTAGCGGGGACAGAGACCCAGTACTTC. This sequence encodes CASSLSGGLAGTETQYF.

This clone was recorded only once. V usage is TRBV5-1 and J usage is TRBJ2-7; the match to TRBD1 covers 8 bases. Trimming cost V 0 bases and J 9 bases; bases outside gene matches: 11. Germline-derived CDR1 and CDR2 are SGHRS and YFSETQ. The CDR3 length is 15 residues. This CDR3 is CASSLVGDRRLVQYF. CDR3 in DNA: TGCGCCAGCAGCTTGGTGGGGGACAGGCGTTTAGTGCAGTACTTC.

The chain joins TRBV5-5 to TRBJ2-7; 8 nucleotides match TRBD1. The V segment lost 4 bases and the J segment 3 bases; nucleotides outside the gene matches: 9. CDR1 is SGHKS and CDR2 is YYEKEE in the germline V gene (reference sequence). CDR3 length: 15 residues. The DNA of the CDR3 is TGTGCCAGCAGCACTCCGGACAGGGCCATCTACGAGCAGTACTTC. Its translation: CASSTPDRAIYEQYF.

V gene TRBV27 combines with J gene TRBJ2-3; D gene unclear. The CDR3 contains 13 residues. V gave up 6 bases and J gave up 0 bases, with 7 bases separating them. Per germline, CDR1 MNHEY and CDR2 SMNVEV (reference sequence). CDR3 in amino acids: CASRAHSTDTQYF. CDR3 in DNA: TGTGCCAGCAGGGCACATAGCACAGATACGCAGTATTTT.